This TCR beta chain derives from a study of T cell changes during pregnancy in multiple sclerosis. CDR1 and CDR2 from the germline V gene are MNHEY and SVGAGI. CDR3 length: 15 amino acids. Trimming took 6 bases from V and 0 from J, leaving 11 bases between them. Clones were sequenced by immunoSEQ multiplex PCR, and TCRdb holds only the in-frame ones, with some missing. Seen here are tens of thousands of clones, about 88% observed once, and the top ten hold approximately 1.1%. This clone was seen only once. The sequences come from CD4+ T cells from peripheral blood mononuclear cells, collected in the first trimester of pregnancy. The chain carries TRBV6-5 and TRBJ1-4; D possibly corresponds to TRBD1 (5 bases). The receptor's source is a female donor with multiple sclerosis, enrolled in a pregnancy study. CDR3 residues: CASSDGGATNEKLFF. CDR3 sequence (DNA): TGTGCCAGCAGCGACGGAGGGGCAACTAATGAAAAACTGTTTTTT.